This T cell receptor (beta chain) was obtained from a study of immune evolution from preneoplasia to lung adenocarcinoma. Patients had resection in Japan or China between the mid-2010s and the late 2010s. Two lung cancer pathologists independently confirmed each histologic diagnosis. Note on this clone: The antigen is unknown.

Profiling relied on immunoSEQ multiplex PCR, and the TCRdb table lists in-frame clones only, not all of them. This sample has roughly 4,800 clones, with around 81% found just once. Study-level points and caveats: Top clone frequencies peaked in normal lung, apparently declining through invasive adenocarcinoma. Later-stage lesions seemingly showed higher T cell density and diversity than normal lung.

The germline CDR1 and CDR2 sequences are SGHVS and FNYEAQ. This CDR3 contains 15 residues. Deletions cut 4 bases from V and 1 base from J, with 13 bases between. This sequence joins TRBV7-6 and TRBJ1-1; possible D gene TRBD1, 5 bases. The TCR sequence derives from an older donor with lung adenocarcinoma. Specimen: FFPE adjacent normal lung tissue. The CDR3 DNA reads as TGTGCCAGCAGCTACGGGACGGCCTGGAACACTGAAGCTTTCTTT. Amino acid sequence: CASSYGTAWNTEAFF.